This T cell receptor beta chain was sequenced for a study of Tregs in tolerant kidney transplant recipients. Study-level results: Findings come from small patient numbers and require larger validation. No direct test of biological reproducibility was done here. Donor-specific Treg expansion exceeded global Treg expansion in tolerant patients, suggesting antigen drive. Expanding Tregs on activated donor B cells appeared to best identify donor-specific TCRbeta clones.

The nonmyeloablative bone marrow transplants came from related graft donors, with transient mixed chimerism. TCRdb keeps only in-frame clones here, not all; method: immunoSEQ multiplex PCR. In the table there are 100,000 or so clones, roughly 93% of which are singletons. About this clone itself: Its antigen remains unknown.

The CDR3 has 16 residues. V shed 8 bases and J shed 2 bases, with 19 bases lying between them. CDR1 and CDR2 from the germline V gene are MDHEN and SYDVKM. The specimen comprised CD4+ T cells from blood (PBMCs), sampled 12 months after the transplant. The TCR originated in a human patient who received a combined kidney and bone marrow transplant. The graft donor may have contributed some T cells. The chain joins TRBV28 to TRBJ2-1; D is perhaps TRBD2 (7 bases). In nucleotides, the CDR3 is TGTGCCAGCGCCGAGATGGGGGGGGCTGCCTACAATGAGCAGTTCTTC. Its protein product is CASAEMGGAAYNEQFF.